This T cell receptor (beta chain) was sequenced in a study of spatial heterogeneity in lung cancer. General study results and limits: TCRs found ubiquitously expanded in tumor appeared in blood more at resection than at follow-up.

This CDR3 spans 12 amino acids. The V end lost 0 bases, the J end lost 5 bases, and 4 bases lay between the germline ends. CDR1 and CDR2 (germline): LGHDT, YNNKEL (reference sequence). This clonotype was observed at least ten times. The target antigen is unknown. One entry per CDR3 protein, called by TCRdb with MiXCR from the 5' RACE reads. This repertoire shows 50,000 to 60,000 distinct CDR3 sequences, under 8% found once; its top ten account for around 36%. As for time point: blood at routine non-recurrence follow-up after resection. Whole RNA came from tumor, nontumor lung or frozen PBMC and was sequenced without being sorted.

Source: PBMCs, taken at follow-up. This receptor was identified in a female donor with early-stage non-small cell lung cancer. The chain joins TRBV3-1 to TRBJ1-2, with D unresolved. The CDR3 protein is CASSQEFYGYTF. As DNA, the CDR3 is TGTGCCAGCAGCCAAGAGTTTTATGGCTACACCTTC.